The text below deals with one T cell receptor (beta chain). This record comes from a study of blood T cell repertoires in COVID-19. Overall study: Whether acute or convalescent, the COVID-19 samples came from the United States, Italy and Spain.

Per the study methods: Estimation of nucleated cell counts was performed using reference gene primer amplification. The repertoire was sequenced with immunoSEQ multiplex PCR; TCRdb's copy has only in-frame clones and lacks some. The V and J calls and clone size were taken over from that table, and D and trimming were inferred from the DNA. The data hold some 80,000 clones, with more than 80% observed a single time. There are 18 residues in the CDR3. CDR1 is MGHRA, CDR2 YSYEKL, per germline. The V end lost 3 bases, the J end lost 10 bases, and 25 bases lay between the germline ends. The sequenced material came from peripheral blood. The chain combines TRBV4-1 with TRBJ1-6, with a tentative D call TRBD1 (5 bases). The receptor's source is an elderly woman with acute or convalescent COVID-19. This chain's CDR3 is CASSHALRANPNSSPLHF. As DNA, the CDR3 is TGCGCCAGCAGCCATGCTCTCAGGGCAAACCCAAATTCCTCACCCCTCCACTTT.